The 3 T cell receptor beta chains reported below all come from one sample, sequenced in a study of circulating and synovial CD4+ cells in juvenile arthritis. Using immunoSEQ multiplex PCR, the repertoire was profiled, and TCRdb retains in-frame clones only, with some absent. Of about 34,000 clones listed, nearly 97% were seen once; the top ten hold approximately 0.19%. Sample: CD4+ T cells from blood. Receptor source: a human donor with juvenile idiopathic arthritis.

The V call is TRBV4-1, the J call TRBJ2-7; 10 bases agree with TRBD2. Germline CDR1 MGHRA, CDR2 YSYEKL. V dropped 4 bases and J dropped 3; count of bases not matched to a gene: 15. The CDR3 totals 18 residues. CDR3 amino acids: CASSRVLTSSGGSYEQYF. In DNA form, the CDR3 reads TGCGCCAGCAGCCGAGTACTGACTAGTAGCGGGGGGAGCTACGAGCAGTACTTC.

The CDR3 protein is CASRPGGVSNQPQHF. The CDR3 bases are TGTGCCAGCCGGCCAGGAGGGGTTAGCAATCAGCCCCAGCATTTT. This chain links TRBV28 with TRBJ1-5; TRBD1 is a possible D gene (5 bases). Germline values: CDR1 MDHEN, CDR2 SYDVKM. Trimming pared 8 bases from V and 0 bases from J, leaving 14 bases between. The CDR3 loop spans 15 amino acids.

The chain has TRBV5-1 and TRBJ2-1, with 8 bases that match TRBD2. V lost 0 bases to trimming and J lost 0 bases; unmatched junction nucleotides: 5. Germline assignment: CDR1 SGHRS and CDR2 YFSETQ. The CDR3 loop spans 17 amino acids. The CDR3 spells CASSLGLAGSSYNEQFF. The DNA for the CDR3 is TGCGCCAGCAGCTTGGGTCTAGCGGGTTCCTCCTACAATGAGCAGTTCTTC.